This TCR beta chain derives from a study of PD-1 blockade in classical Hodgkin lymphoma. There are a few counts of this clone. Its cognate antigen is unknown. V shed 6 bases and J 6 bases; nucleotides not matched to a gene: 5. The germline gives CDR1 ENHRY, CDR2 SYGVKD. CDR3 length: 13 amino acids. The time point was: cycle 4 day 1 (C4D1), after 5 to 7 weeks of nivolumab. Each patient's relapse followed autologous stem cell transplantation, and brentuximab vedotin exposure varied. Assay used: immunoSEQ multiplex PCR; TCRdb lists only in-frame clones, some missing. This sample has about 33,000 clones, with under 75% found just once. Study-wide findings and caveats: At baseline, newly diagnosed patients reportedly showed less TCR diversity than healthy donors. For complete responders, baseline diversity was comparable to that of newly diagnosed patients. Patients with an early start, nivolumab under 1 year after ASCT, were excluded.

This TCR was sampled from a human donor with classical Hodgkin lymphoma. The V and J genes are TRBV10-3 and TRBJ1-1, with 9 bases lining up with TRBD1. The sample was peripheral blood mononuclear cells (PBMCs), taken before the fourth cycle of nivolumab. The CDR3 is CAIRGTGSSEAFF. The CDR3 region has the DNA TGTGCCATCAGGGGGACAGGGAGTTCTGAAGCTTTCTTT.